This T cell receptor (beta chain) came from a study of T cell responses to AZD1222 COVID-19 vaccine. Study overall: Some second doses came at about 4 weeks and others at about 12 weeks; these were pooled. Regarding the study as a whole: After two AZD1222 doses, spike-specific TCR breadth and depth rose versus day 0. Nearly half of spike-specific TCRs reportedly target variant regions that are unmutated in the B.1.351 and B.1.1.7 variants. Repertoires in all cases were sampled only once the peak T cell response had passed.

The V and J ends lost 0 bases and 7 bases respectively, with 2 bases between them. The CDR3 has 11 amino acids. The germline V gene encodes CDR1 KGHDR and CDR2 SFDVKD. The data were produced by immunoSEQ multiplex PCR, yet TCRdb's version contains in-frame clones alone and is incomplete. The sample includes 150,000 to 200,000 clones, around 94% of them seen just once. As to this clone: What it recognizes is unknown.

The gene calls are TRBV24-1 and TRBJ1-2, with D uncertain. The material was peripheral blood, obtained on day 0 of AZD1222 vaccination. The origin of this receptor is an adult in good health. CDR3 region: CATSDLRGYTF. CDR3 nucleotides: TGTGCCACCAGTGATTTGCGTGGCTACACCTTC.